These 3 T cell receptor beta chains were sequenced from one sample in a study of post-analysis software for immune sequencing data. Study-wide points: Patients used about 5 TRBV segments, including TRBV5-6, TRBV5-1 and TRBV20-1, more often than controls.

These receptors have no known antigen. Unique molecular identifiers were carried by the TCR beta cDNA libraries. MiXCR, run by TCRdb on the PCR reads, gives a single entry per CDR3 protein. The sample yields about 800,000 distinct CDR3 sequences, about 32% seen once. Specimen: blood. The receptors were sampled from a girl aged 10-17 years with multiple sclerosis.

Ten or more counts support this clonotype. The gene calls are TRBV29-1 and TRBJ2-1; tentative D call: TRBD1 (5 bases). V shed 7 bases and J shed 14 bases, with 27 bases lying between them. The germline gives CDR1 SQVTM, CDR2 ANQGSEA. The CDR3 consists of 14 residues. The CDR3 DNA reads TGCAGCGGGAAGGTAGCCGGTTCGATGGGGCGAAAGTTCTTC. This gives the protein CSGKVAGSMGRKFF.

This clonotype was picked up many times. This rearrangement joins TRBV5-1 to TRBJ2-7; D remains unclear. Germline loops: CDR1 SGHRS, CDR2 YFSETQ. Trimming left V 0 bases short and J 4 bases short, with 11 bases between. CDR3 length: 14 amino acids. CDR3 nucleotide sequence: TGCGCCAGCAGCTTGGGAGTTAGCAGATACGAGCAGTACTTC. Protein sequence: CASSLGVSRYEQYF.

The rearrangement uses TRBV7-2 and TRBJ1-1; a possible D gene is TRBD1 (6 bases). There are 14 residues in the CDR3. Germline loops: CDR1 SGHTA, CDR2 FQGNSA. Trimming cost V 4 bases and J 4 bases, with 13 bases left between them. The CDR3 region has the DNA TGTGCCAGCAGCTCCGTGGACAGCGGCACTGAAGCTTTCTTT. Amino acids: CASSSVDSGTEAFF.